These 32 T cell receptor beta chains originate from one sample sequenced in a study of graft-versus-host responses after intestinal transplantation. Some clones are missing from TCRdb's copy, which holds only in-frame ones; the method was immunoSEQ multiplex PCR. The sample includes fewer than 45,000 clones, less than 95% of them seen just once. The specimen was PBMCs, collected approximately 310 days after intestinal transplant. Receptor source: a human patient who received an intestinal transplant, so some T cells may come from the graft donor.

CDR3 region: CASSAFIGNTIYF. DNA for the CDR3: TGTGCCAGCAGCGCCTTCATTGGAAACACCATATATTTT. The V call is TRBV7-3, the J call TRBJ1-3; D is ambiguous. Trimming shortened V by 5 bases and J by 3 bases, and 8 bases separated the two germline ends. This CDR3 region has 13 residues. In germline, CDR1 is SGHTA, CDR2 FQGTGA.

This sequence joins TRBV6-5 and TRBJ2-3; D ambiguous. The V end lost 2 bases, the J end lost 2 bases, and 5 bases lay between the germline ends. The CDR3 is 13 residues long. Germline V lookup: CDR1 MNHEY, CDR2 SVGAGI. CDR3 nucleotide sequence: TGTGCCAGCAGTTACGAGATCACAGATACGCAGTATTTT. It codes for CASSYEITDTQYF.

The chain employs TRBV27 and TRBJ2-3; 10 bases match TRBD2. J lost 5 bases, V lost 7 bases, and 3 bases had no gene match. The germline CDR1 and CDR2 sequences are MNHEY and SMNVEV (reference sequence). The CDR3 spans 13 residues. Here the CDR3 DNA reads TGTGCCAGCACCCGGACTAGCGGAGATACGCAGTATTTT. This encodes CASTRTSGDTQYF.

The chain carries TRBV2 and TRBJ2-5; 7 nucleotides agree with TRBD2. Germline lookup yields CDR1 SNHLY and CDR2 FYNNEI. The CDR3 sequence is 14 residues long. The V segment lost 9 bases and the J segment 0 bases; nucleotides outside the gene matches: 7. Written as DNA, the CDR3 is TGTGCCAGGATGGGTCTAGCGGACCAAGAGACCCAGTACTTC. It translates to CARMGLADQETQYF. Full variable domain (remainder filled in from reference TRBV2 and TRBJ2-5): EPEVTQTPSHQVTQMGQEVILRCVPISNHLYFYWYRQILGQKVEFLVSFYNNEISEKSEIFDDQFSVERPDGSNFTLKIRSTKLEDSAMYFCARMGLADQETQYFGPGTRLLVL.

The chain couples TRBV4-1 to TRBJ1-5, with unresolved D. Germline-derived CDR1 and CDR2 are MGHRA and YSYEKL. The CDR3 has 15 residues. V was cut by 0 bases and J by 9 bases, with 15 bases left in between. CDR3 region: CASSQDVTPQRPQHF. CDR3 sequence (DNA): TGCGCCAGCAGCCAAGATGTGACGCCGCAAAGGCCCCAGCATTTT.

The chain links TRBV9 to TRBJ2-7; 8 positions agree with TRBD1. The CDR3 has 13 amino acids. The J segment lost 7 bases and the V segment lost 2 bases, leaving 5 bases of the junction unmatched. Germline V gene sequence: CDR1 SGDLS, CDR2 YYNGEE. This CDR3 reads CASSVQGAREQYF. CDR3 nucleotide sequence: TGTGCCAGCAGCGTCCAGGGGGCGCGGGAGCAGTACTTC.

The rearrangement links TRBV4-1 to TRBJ1-2, with D unresolved. The CDR3 runs 15 residues. Trimming left V 0 bases short and J 4 bases short, with 12 bases between. From germline, CDR1 is MGHRA and CDR2 YSYEKL. CDR3 coding DNA: TGCGCCAGCAGCCAAGATCGAGGGATTGTCTATGGCTACACCTTC. Its translation is CASSQDRGIVYGYTF.

This chain links TRBV4-1 with TRBJ2-1; 13 nucleotides match TRBD2. CDR3 length: 18 amino acids. Losses at the gene ends were 1 base for V and 8 bases for J; bases not matched to a gene: 11. Per the germline V gene, CDR1 is MGHRA and CDR2 is YSYEKL. In DNA form, the CDR3 reads TGCGCCAGCAGCCAAGGACTGCCGGGACTAGCGGGAAGTCATGAGCAGTTCTTC. Amino acids: CASSQGLPGLAGSHEQFF.

This sequence joins TRBV7-9 and TRBJ1-1; D ambiguous. V was clipped by 5 bases and J by 3 bases, with 7 bases between them. This CDR3 spans 12 amino acids. CDR1 SEHNR and CDR2 FQNEAQ come from the germline V gene (reference sequence). CDR3 sequence (DNA): TGTGCCAGCAGCGGCGTATACACTGAAGCTTTCTTT. It encodes CASSGVYTEAFF.

The CDR3 here is CASSLWGVPSSYEQYF. In nucleotides, the CDR3 is TGCGCCAGCAGCTTGTGGGGGGTCCCGAGCTCCTACGAGCAGTACTTC. J is TRBJ2-7 and V is TRBV5-1; D is possibly TRBD2 (6 bases). Trimming took off 1 base at V and 0 bases at J, with 14 bases between the two ends. CDR3 length: 16 residues. CDR1 is SGHRS, CDR2 YFSETQ, per germline. Variable domain in full (rest from reference TRBV5-1 and TRBJ2-7): KAGVTQTPRYLIKTRGQQVTLSCSPISGHRSVSWYQQTPGQGLQFLFEYFSETQRNKGNFPGRFSGRQFSNSRSEMNVSTLELGDSALYLCASSLWGVPSSYEQYFGPGTRLTVT.

This clone was seen just once. This sequence joins TRBV6-4 and TRBJ2-2; the match to TRBD2 covers 11 bases. V lost 10 bases and J lost 6; bases outside the gene matches: 10. The germline CDR1 and CDR2 sequences are MRHNA and SNTAGT. The CDR3 has 15 residues. The CDR3 loop is CANSPGLAAAGELFF. CDR3 DNA: TGTGCCAACTCTCCGGGACTAGCGGCCGCCGGGGAGCTGTTTTTT.

This clone was detected once. The chain couples TRBV5-4 to TRBJ2-1, with TRBD2 matching over 7 bases. This CDR3 has 13 residues. V dropped 0 bases and J dropped 6; count of bases not matched to a gene: 0. CDR1 SGHNT and CDR2 YYREEE come from the germline V gene (reference sequence). CDR3 sequence (DNA): TGTGCCAGCAGCTTGGAGCGGGGCAATGAGCAGTTCTTC. This encodes CASSLERGNEQFF.

The chain carries TRBV11-3 and TRBJ2-3; 13 positions agree with TRBD2. V was pared by 5 bases and J by 2 bases, with 4 bases of the junction left unmatched. The germline gives CDR1 SGHNT, CDR2 YENEEA. The CDR3 runs 16 residues. CDR3 residues: CASSLGLAGNTDTQYF. CDR3 bases: TGTGCCAGCAGCCTGGGACTAGCGGGGAACACAGATACGCAGTATTTT.

The rearrangement joins TRBV5-4 to TRBJ2-5, with TRBD2 identical over 13 bases. In germline, CDR1 is SGHNT, CDR2 YYREEE (reference sequence). This CDR3 comprises 16 residues. With V trimmed by 4 bases and J by 5 bases, 8 bases remained unmatched. This CDR3 is CASSPRLAGGRETQYF. The CDR3, as DNA: TGTGCCAGCAGCCCACGACTAGCGGGAGGAAGGGAGACCCAGTACTTC.

The chain recombines TRBV5-1 with TRBJ1-1, with a weak D call TRBD1 (5 bases). CDR1 is SGHRS and CDR2 is YFSETQ in the germline V gene. V lost 1 base and J 5 bases, leaving 12 bases between the germline ends. This CDR3 contains 14 residues. In DNA form, the CDR3 reads TGCGCCAGCAGCTTGTATCAGGGTGGGACTGAAGCTTTCTTT. Translation gives CASSLYQGGTEAFF. The full variable domain, completed using reference TRBV5-1 and TRBJ1-1, is KAGVTQTPRYLIKTRGQQVTLSCSPISGHRSVSWYQQTPGQGLQFLFEYFSETQRNKGNFPGRFSGRQFSNSRSEMNVSTLELGDSALYLCASSLYQGGTEAFFGQGTRLTVV.

The CDR3 bases are TGTGCCAGCAGCCATGCCCTGGACAGGGGGCTCTATGGCTACACCTTC. Amino acid sequence: CASSHALDRGLYGYTF. This chain connects TRBV4-2 to TRBJ1-2, with 11 bases identical to TRBD1. The germline V gene has CDR1 LGHNA and CDR2 YNFKEQ. Germline trimming cut 3 bases from V and 4 bases from J; bases unmatched to any gene: 7. The CDR3 runs to 16 residues.

In regard to this clone: Germline is not matched at one junction end, which may reflect a read error. Additional DNA sequences in this sample encode the identical CDR3. V usage is TRBV5-4 and J usage is TRBJ2-2, with D tentatively TRBD1 (6 bases). Looked up from germline, CDR1 is SGHNT and CDR2 is YYREEE (reference sequence). This CDR3 has 13 residues. For the CDR3, the DNA is TGTGCAAGCAACAGGGATCTCACCGGGGAGCTGTTTTTT. Amino acid sequence: CASNRDLTGELFF.

Here the CDR3 reads CASSERGWDSPLHF. The CDR3 DNA is TGTGCCAGCAGTGAACGGGGGTGGGATTCACCCCTCCACTTT. The chain employs TRBV2 and TRBJ1-6; D is perhaps TRBD1 (5 bases). Germline V gene sequence: CDR1 SNHLY, CDR2 FYNNEI. V was cut by 2 bases and J by 8 bases, with 10 bases left in between. The CDR3 has 14 residues.

The V gene is TRBV19, the J gene TRBJ2-3; no reliable D call. Trimming removed 4 bases from V and 0 bases from J, with 8 bases in between. In germline, CDR1 is LNHDA, CDR2 SQIVND (reference sequence). The CDR3 is 14 residues long. The chain's CDR3 is CASSKVSSTDTQYF. The DNA for the CDR3 is TGTGCCAGTAGTAAAGTTTCTAGCACAGATACGCAGTATTTT.

J is TRBJ1-3 and V is TRBV28, with D maybe TRBD1 (6 bases). The CDR3 spans 17 residues. Deletions cut 5 bases from V and 1 base from J, with 18 bases between. Germline lookup yields CDR1 MDHEN and CDR2 SYDVKM. CDR3 DNA: TGTGCCAGCAGTATCCTTACAGGGACCCAATCTGGAAACACCATATATTTT. Protein sequence: CASSILTGTQSGNTIYF.

The genes are TRBV7-9 and TRBJ2-7, with 7 bases fitting TRBD2. This CDR3 spans 14 amino acids. Germline V gene sequence: CDR1 SEHNR, CDR2 FQNEAQ (reference sequence). V shed 5 bases, J shed 5 bases, and the junction held 9 bases outside the gene matches. In DNA form, the CDR3 reads TGTGCCAGCAGCCACTCACTAGCGAAACACGAGCAGTACTTC. This gives the protein CASSHSLAKHEQYF.

The chain combines TRBV28 with TRBJ1-6; a weak D match, TRBD1 (6 bases). The V end lost 8 bases, the J end lost 18 bases, and 14 bases lay between the germline ends. CDR3 length: 10 amino acids. Per germline, CDR1 MDHEN and CDR2 SYDVKM. CDR3 sequence reads: CASGDIPPHF. CDR3 nucleotide sequence: TGTGCCAGCGGGGACATTCCGCCCCACTTT. Variable domain in full (rest from reference TRBV28 and TRBJ1-6): DVKVTQSSRYLVKRTGEKVFLECVQDMDHENMFWYRQDPGLGLRLIYFSYDVKMKEKGDIPEGYSVSREKKERFSLILESASTNQTSMYLCASGDIPPHFGNGTRLTVT.

The CDR3 coding sequence is TGTGCCAGCAGCTTTGGGACAGGGGGAGCCTATAGCAATCAGCCCCAGCATTTT. Encoded protein: CASSFGTGGAYSNQPQHF. V gene TRBV7-2 combines with J gene TRBJ1-5; TRBD1 matches 11 bases. CDR3 length equals 18 residues. Germline V gene sequence: CDR1 SGHTA, CDR2 FQGNSA. V was pared by 3 bases and J by 0 bases, with 7 bases of the junction left unmatched.

This chain joins TRBV6-1 and TRBJ1-4, with 8 bases matching TRBD1. Germline V CDR1 and CDR2: MNHNS, SASEGT. The CDR3 sequence is 14 residues long. With 6 bases clipped from V and 5 bases from J, the junction kept 5 bases outside the gene matches. CDR3 amino acids: CASRSDRGNEKLFF. CDR3 nucleotide sequence: TGTGCCAGCAGAAGCGACAGGGGCAATGAAAAACTGTTTTTT.

The rearrangement uses TRBV19 and TRBJ2-3; D not resolved. The germline V gene encodes CDR1 LNHDA and CDR2 SQIVND (reference sequence). This CDR3 has 11 residues. Trimming shortened V by 6 bases and J by 3 bases, and 4 bases separated the two germline ends. The CDR3 region has the DNA TGTGCCAGTAGATCAACAGATACGCAGTATTTT. It specifies CASRSTDTQYF.

The rearrangement links TRBV6-5 to TRBJ1-1; 8 bases are a match to TRBD1. Germline V gives CDR1 MNHEY, CDR2 SVGAGI. V was pared by 7 bases and J by 4 bases, with 5 bases of the junction left unmatched. The CDR3 length is 13 residues. The CDR3 DNA sequence: TGTGCCAGCATCATTACAGGGGGCACTGAAGCTTTCTTT. Protein: CASIITGGTEAFF.

The chain uses TRBV10-3 and TRBJ2-3, with 9 bases lining up with TRBD1. Germline CDR1 and CDR2: ENHRY and SYGVKD. The CDR3 is 13 amino acids. With 10 bases clipped from V and 2 bases from J, the junction kept 4 bases outside the gene matches. This CDR3 reads CATWTGVTDTQYF. CDR3 sequence (DNA): TGTGCCACCTGGACAGGGGTCACAGATACGCAGTATTTT.

The CDR3, as DNA: TGCGCCAGCAGCTTGATGGGACAGAATGGCTACACCTTC. Protein product: CASSLMGQNGYTF. The genes are TRBV5-1 and TRBJ1-2; 7 bases are shared with TRBD1. The CDR3 has 13 amino acids. Trimming at V came to 1 base and at J to 6 bases, leaving 3 bases not matched to a gene. The germline V gene has CDR1 SGHRS and CDR2 YFSETQ.

This chain connects TRBV4-1 to TRBJ2-2; 8 nucleotides align to TRBD2. The ends lost 5 bases at V and 3 bases at J; junction bases unmatched: 17. The CDR3 has 19 amino acids. Germline-derived CDR1 and CDR2 are MGHRA and YSYEKL. CDR3 nucleotide sequence: TGCGCCAGCAGCGGGTCCTTGGGAGGGGAACTAGCGGACACCGGGGAGCTGTTTTTT. It yields the protein CASSGSLGGELADTGELFF.

The chain is built from TRBV28 and TRBJ2-2, with 7 nucleotides matching TRBD2. Trimming took 2 bases from V and 4 from J; bases not matched to a gene: 4. This CDR3 is 15 amino acids long. CDR1 MDHEN and CDR2 SYDVKM come from the germline V gene. The chain's CDR3 is CASSLSGKPTGELFF. The DNA for the CDR3 is TGTGCCAGCAGTTTAAGCGGGAAGCCCACCGGGGAGCTGTTTTTT.

This clone has only one observation. The chain recombines TRBV27 with TRBJ1-1; 7 bases are a match to TRBD1. This CDR3 spans 14 amino acids. The germline V gene encodes CDR1 MNHEY and CDR2 SMNVEV (reference sequence). The ends lost 4 bases at V and 1 base at J; junction bases unmatched: 3. In nucleotides, the CDR3 is TGTGCCAGCAGTTCGGGACAGTGGAACACTGAAGCTTTCTTT. This encodes CASSSGQWNTEAFF.

The chain carries TRBV11-2 and TRBJ2-2; TRBD1 or TRBD2 may be the D gene (5 bases each). Per the germline V gene, CDR1 is SGHAT and CDR2 is FQNNGV. V was clipped by 6 bases and J by 7 bases, with 21 bases between them. This CDR3 is built from 16 residues. The CDR3 region has the DNA TGTGCCAGCAGATCCTCCCCAGGGCCCCGGGGCGGGGAGCTGTTTTTT. As protein: CASRSSPGPRGGELFF.